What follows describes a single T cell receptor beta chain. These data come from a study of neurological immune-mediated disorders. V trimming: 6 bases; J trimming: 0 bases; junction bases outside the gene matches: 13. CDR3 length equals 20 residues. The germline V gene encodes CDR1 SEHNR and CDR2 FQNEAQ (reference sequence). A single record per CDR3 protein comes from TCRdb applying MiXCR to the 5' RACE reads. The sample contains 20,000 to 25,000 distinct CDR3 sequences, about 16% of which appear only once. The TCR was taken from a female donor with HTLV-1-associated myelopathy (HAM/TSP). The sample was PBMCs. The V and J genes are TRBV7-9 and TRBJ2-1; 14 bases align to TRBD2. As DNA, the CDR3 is TGTGCCAGCAGAAAAGGACTAGCGGGAGGATACGGAAGCTCCTACAATGAGCAGTTCTTC. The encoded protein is CASRKGLAGGYGSSYNEQFF.